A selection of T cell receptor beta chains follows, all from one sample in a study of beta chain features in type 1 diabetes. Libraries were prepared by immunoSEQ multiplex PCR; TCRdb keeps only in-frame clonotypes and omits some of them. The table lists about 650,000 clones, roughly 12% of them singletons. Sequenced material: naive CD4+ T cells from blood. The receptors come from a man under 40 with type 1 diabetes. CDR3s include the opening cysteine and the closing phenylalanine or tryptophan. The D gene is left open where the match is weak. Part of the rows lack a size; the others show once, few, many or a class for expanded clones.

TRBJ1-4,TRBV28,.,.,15,TGTGCCAGCAGCCTTAGACTTGCAACTAATGAAAAACTGTTTTTT,CASSLRLATNEKLFF
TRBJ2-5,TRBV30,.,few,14,TGTGCCTGGAGTGTAGGGCACCACAGGGAGACCCAGTACTTC,CAWSVGHHRETQYF
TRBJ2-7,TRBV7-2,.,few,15,TGTGCCAGCAGCACCTCTAACGGGGTAGGGTACGAGCAGTACTTC,CASSTSNGVGYEQYF
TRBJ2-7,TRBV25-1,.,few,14,TGTGCCAGCAGTGAACGGCGGAGTTCCTACGAGCAGTACTTC,CASSERRSSYEQYF
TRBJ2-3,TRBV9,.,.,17,TGTGCCAGCAGCGTAGCTGGGTCCAGGGTTCGTACAGATACGCAGTATTTT,CASSVAGSRVRTDTQYF
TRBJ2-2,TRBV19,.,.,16,TGTGCCAGTAGTATGTTCCCCTACCCGAACACCGGGGAGCTGTTTTTT,CASSMFPYPNTGELFF
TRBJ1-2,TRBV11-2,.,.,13,TGTGCCAGCAGCTTCCCAGGGATCGATGGCTACACCTTC,CASSFPGIDGYTF
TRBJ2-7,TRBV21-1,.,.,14,TGTGCCAGCTATTGCACAGGCCGGCCCTACGAGCAGTACTTC,CASYCTGRPYEQYF
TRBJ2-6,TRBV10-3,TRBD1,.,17,TGTGCCATCAGTGAGTCAAGGACAGGAGCTGGGGCCAACGTCCTGACTTTC,CAISESRTGAGANVLTF
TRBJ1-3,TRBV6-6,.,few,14,TGTGCCAGCAGTTCGGTGGGCTCTGGAAACACCATATATTTT,CASSSVGSGNTIYF
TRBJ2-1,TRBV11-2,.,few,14,TGTGCCAGCAGCTCTCCCCGGGGGCGCAATGAGCAGTTCTTC,CASSSPRGRNEQFF
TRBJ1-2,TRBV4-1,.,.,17,TGCGCCAGCAGCCCTACAGGGACATCCTCGCTGGGCTATGGCTACACCTTC,CASSPTGTSSLGYGYTF
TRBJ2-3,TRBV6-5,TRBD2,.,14,TGTGCCAGCAGGTACCGAGAGTCGGGAGGTACGCAGTATTTT,CASRYRESGGTQYF
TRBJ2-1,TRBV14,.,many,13,TGTGCCAGCAGCCAAGGGGAAGCCAATGAGCAGTTCTTC,CASSQGEANEQFF
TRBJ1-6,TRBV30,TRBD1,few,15,TGTGCCTCGATCCACAGGGGTTCTAGGGATTCACCCCTCCACTTT,CASIHRGSRDSPLHF
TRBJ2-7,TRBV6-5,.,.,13,TGTGCCAGCAGTTACCTGCAGTCCTACGAGCAGTACTTC,CASSYLQSYEQYF
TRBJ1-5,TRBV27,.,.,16,TGTGCCAGCAGTCCCGGGGAAGGGAAACCCAATCAGCCCCAGCATTTT,CASSPGEGKPNQPQHF